This T cell receptor (beta chain) was found in a study of immune evolution from preneoplasia to lung adenocarcinoma. Concerning this clone: No antigen is known for it.

Study-wide results and caveats: Compared with EGFR-mutant or double wild-type lesions, KRAS-mutant nodules were more clonal. Clonality was highest in normal lung, lower in later-stage lesions apparently. Top clone frequencies peaked in normal lung, apparently declining through invasive adenocarcinoma.

Produced via immunoSEQ multiplex PCR; TCRdb's table is partial and in-frame only. The sample has 5,200 or so clones; less than 80% are singletons. The receptor was derived from a person aged 45 to 69 with lung adenocarcinoma. Sequenced sample: FFPE minimally invasive lung adenocarcinoma tissue.

In DNA, the CDR3 is TGTGCCAGCTCAGGCCGAGGAGGCCTCAAAATCGATGGCTACACCTTC. It is translated as CASSGRGGLKIDGYTF. V is TRBV18 and J is TRBJ1-2; the D is unclear. From germline, CDR1 is KGHSH and CDR2 LQKENI. This CDR3 has 16 amino acids. Trimming cost V 5 bases and J 6 bases, with 22 bases left between them.